Each of the 3 T cell receptor beta chains below was sequenced from the same sample in a study of T cells after somatic rescue of genetic block. The assay was immunoSEQ multiplex PCR, and TCRdb's table has in-frame clones only and misses some. Among tens of thousands of clones listed, approximately 90% were seen once. The source material was peripheral blood mononuclear cells (PBMCs). The receptor set was obtained from a young woman.

This clone was seen only a few times. J is TRBJ2-1 and V is TRBV18; possibly TRBD2 for D (5 bases). The CDR3 length is 17 residues. Trimming cost V 0 bases and J 9 bases, with 21 bases left between them. Germline V gene sequence: CDR1 KGHSH, CDR2 LQKENI. CDR3 amino acids: CASSPPLGLSTISEQFF. The DNA for the CDR3 is TGTGCCAGCTCACCACCACTAGGTCTGTCTACAATCAGTGAGCAGTTCTTC.

The chain is built from TRBV10-3 and TRBJ1-3; D remains ambiguous. V shed 0 bases and J shed 7 bases, with 4 bases lying between them. The CDR3 covers 12 residues. Per germline, CDR1 ENHRY and CDR2 SYGVKD. The CDR3 DNA sequence: TGTGCCATCAGTGAGTCCTTCAACACCATATATTTT. The encoded protein is CAISESFNTIYF.

The CDR3 DNA reads TGTGCCAGCAGCTTGGGGTCTAGCGGGAAGGGGTCAGAGACCCAGTACTTC. Residues: CASSLGSSGKGSETQYF. V and J are TRBV5-5 and TRBJ2-5, with 9 bases fitting TRBD2. The ends lost 0 bases at V and 4 bases at J; junction bases unmatched: 10. This CDR3 has 17 amino acids. Germline-derived CDR1 and CDR2 are SGHKS and YYEKEE (reference sequence).